This TCR beta chain was retrieved from a study of identical twins. This clonotype was counted a few times. A universal primer site was created by template switching, with the cDNA bearing unique molecular identifiers. TCRdb processed the 5' RACE reads anew with MiXCR; each CDR3 protein has one entry. The table lists 150,000 or so distinct CDR3 sequences, around 3.5% of them singletons. V dropped 3 bases and J dropped 3 bases, with 10 bases sitting between them. The germline CDR1 and CDR2 sequences are DFQATT and SNEGSKA (reference sequence). The CDR3 covers 13 residues. The rearrangement links TRBV20-1 to TRBJ2-3, with a possible D match to TRBD2 (5 bases). This receptor was identified in a man younger than 35 in good health. Specimen: memory T cells sorted from blood. DNA for the CDR3: TGCAGTGCTAGGGCAAGCGGTACAGATACGCAGTATTTT. This gives the protein CSARASGTDTQYF.